The rows below give T cell receptor beta chains drawn from one sample of a study of T cells expressing NK-cell markers. TCRdb reprocessed the 5' RACE reads and stores each CDR3 protein as one record, lacking DNA. This table lists some 440,000 distinct CDR3 sequences. The sample comprised blood T cells: a sorted CD56 or NKG2C T cell subset, CD4+ or CD8+ T cells, or bulk PBMC T cells (not recorded which). The receptors were sampled from a woman in her forties or fifties in good health. CDR3s include the opening cysteine and the closing phenylalanine or tryptophan.

TRBJ2-1,TRBV20-1,CSARALTSGNNNEQFF
TRBJ1-2,TRBV20-1,CSAGYPGQGVVGVYGYTF
TRBJ1-5,TRBV12-3/TRBV12-4,CASSTITGGGQPQHF
TRBJ1-1,TRBV20-1,CSAPFGGLTEAFF
TRBJ1-4,TRBV5-1,CASTGQGATNEKLFF
TRBJ2-7,TRBV29-1,CSVNTHYEQYF
TRBJ2-4,TRBV6-2/TRBV6-3,CASDDRRGNIQYF
TRBJ2-1,TRBV2,CASSSNDDTNFYNEQFF
TRBJ2-5,TRBV25-1,CASSEYRQGAETQYF
TRBJ2-1,TRBV7-8,CASSPRKTSYEQFF
TRBJ2-1,TRBV11-2,CASSPRLVGDEQFF